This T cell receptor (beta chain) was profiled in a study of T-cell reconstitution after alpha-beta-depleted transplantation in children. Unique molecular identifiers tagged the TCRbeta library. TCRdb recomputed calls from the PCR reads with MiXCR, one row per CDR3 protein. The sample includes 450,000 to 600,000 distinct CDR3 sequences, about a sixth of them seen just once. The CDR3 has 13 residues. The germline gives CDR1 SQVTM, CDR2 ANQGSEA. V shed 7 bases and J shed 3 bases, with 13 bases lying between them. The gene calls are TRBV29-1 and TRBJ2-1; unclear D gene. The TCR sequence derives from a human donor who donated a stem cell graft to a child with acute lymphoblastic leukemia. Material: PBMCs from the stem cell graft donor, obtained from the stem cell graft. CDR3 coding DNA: TGCAGCGCCGACTTATTACTCTACAATGAGCAGTTCTTC. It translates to CSADLLLYNEQFF.